This T cell receptor beta chain was sequenced during a study of cytomegalovirus exposure and HLA in healthy donors. The V end lost 8 bases, the J end lost 7 bases, and 11 bases lay between the germline ends. CDR3 size: 11 residues. Germline assignment: CDR1 MDHEN and CDR2 SYDVKM. Donors were drawn from the approximately 120-subject validation cohort, separate from the 666-subject first cohort. Using immunoSEQ multiplex PCR, the repertoire was profiled, and TCRdb retains in-frame clones only, with some absent. The table includes 260,000 or so clones, 80% to 90% detected once. V and J are TRBV28 and TRBJ1-2; D is perhaps TRBD1 (6 bases). Source material: PBMCs. This TCR was sampled from a man between 18 and 29 years old in good health and CMV-seronegative. This CDR3 reads CASLYRAGYTF. The CDR3 DNA sequence: TGTGCCAGCCTATACAGGGCTGGCTACACCTTC.